One and the same sample provided the 25 T cell receptor beta chains below, sequenced in a study of T cell responses to AZD1222 COVID-19 vaccine. TCRdb's table, derived via immunoSEQ multiplex PCR, lists solely in-frame clones and lacks some. The sample lists some 120,000 clones; about 86% were seen once. Sequences were derived from peripheral blood, sampled on day 0 of AZD1222 vaccination. These receptors were obtained from an adult in good health.

The CDR3 DNA sequence: TGCGCCAGCAGCTCCGGGGGGCGGGGCGAGCAGTACTTC. It yields the protein CASSSGGRGEQYF. This chain joins TRBV5-1 and TRBJ2-7; maybe TRBD2 (7 bases). Germline V gives CDR1 SGHRS, CDR2 YFSETQ. This CDR3 has 13 amino acids. Trimming took off 3 bases at V and 6 bases at J, with 13 bases between the two ends.

This clone has just a few counts. This same CDR3 is encoded by further DNA sequences in the sample. CDR3 in amino acids: CASSPQETQYF. The CDR3 DNA is TGTGCCAGCTCACCACAAGAGACCCAGTACTTC. This chain connects TRBV18 to TRBJ2-5; D gene ambiguous. Germline V CDR1 and CDR2: KGHSH, LQKENI. This CDR3 has 11 amino acids. V lost 1 base, J lost 3 bases, and 0 bases lay in between.

The chain joins TRBV19 to TRBJ1-1; 7 positions match TRBD1. Germline values: CDR1 LNHDA, CDR2 SQIVND (reference sequence). Unmatched junction bases numbered 6, after V lost 7 bases and J lost 4 bases. The CDR3 totals 13 residues. CDR3 in amino acids: CASKEGAVTEAFF. CDR3 coding DNA: TGTGCCAGTAAGGAGGGGGCAGTCACTGAAGCTTTCTTT.

The V and J genes are TRBV5-1 and TRBJ2-7; D is possibly TRBD1 (5 bases). V was pared by 1 base and J by 5 bases, with 13 bases between. The CDR3 covers 14 residues. Per germline, CDR1 SGHRS and CDR2 YFSETQ. CDR3 nucleotide sequence: TGCGCCAGCAGCTTGTTGGGGCCAGCAGACGAGCAGTACTTC. This gives the protein CASSLLGPADEQYF.

The chain employs TRBV5-4 and TRBJ2-7; D assignment may be TRBD1 or TRBD2 (5 bases each). The germline V gene encodes CDR1 SGHNT and CDR2 YYREEE (reference sequence). The CDR3 has 11 residues. CDR3 nucleotides: TGTGGCTACCGGGGACCTTACGAGCAGTACTTC. This codes for CGYRGPYEQYF.

The chain carries TRBV5-6 and TRBJ2-7; 10 bases line up with TRBD2. Looked up from germline, CDR1 is SGHDT and CDR2 is YYEEEE. The V and J ends lost 2 bases and 7 bases, in that order; junction bases with no gene match: 6. There are 14 residues in the CDR3. The CDR3 sequence: CASSFLAGDDEQYF. CDR3 bases: TGTGCCAGCAGCTTCCTAGCGGGAGATGATGAGCAGTACTTC.

The chain combines TRBV30 with TRBJ1-6, with D maybe TRBD1 (5 bases). Trimming pared 0 bases from V and 0 bases from J, leaving 12 bases between. This CDR3 is built from 17 residues. Germline CDR1 GTSNPN, CDR2 SVGIG (reference sequence). CDR3 protein: CAWSVRQLSSYNSPLHF. The CDR3 nucleotides are TGTGCCTGGAGTGTCAGACAGTTGAGCTCCTATAATTCACCCCTCCACTTT.

J is TRBJ2-4 and V is TRBV21-1; the table calls TRBD2, which could not be checked here. TRBV21-1 is noted as a pseudogene. The CDR3 runs 15 residues. The DNA for the CDR3 is TGTGCCAGCAGCGACGGGGTCCTCAAGAAATGCATTCAGTACTTC. It translates to CASSDGVLKKCIQYF.

V is TRBV7-9 and J is TRBJ1-5; D might be TRBD1 (5 bases). Trimming removed 5 bases at V and 7 bases at J, with 15 bases between. CDR3 length equals 14 residues. Looked up from germline, CDR1 is SEHNR and CDR2 is FQNEAQ (reference sequence). CDR3 nucleotides: TGTGCCAGCAGCACGCCGGGACGGGGACAGCCCCAGCATTTT. Its protein product is CASSTPGRGQPQHF.

CDR3 amino acids: CASSYLAYNEQFF. Written as DNA, the CDR3 is TGTGCCAGCAGTTACCTAGCGTACAATGAGCAGTTCTTC. This chain joins TRBV27 and TRBJ2-1; maybe TRBD2 (6 bases). V lost 4 bases and J 4 bases, leaving 8 bases between the germline ends. Looked up from germline, CDR1 is MNHEY and CDR2 is SMNVEV (reference sequence). The CDR3 has 13 amino acids.

The rearrangement joins TRBV6-5 to TRBJ1-2; D not certain. V was cut by 4 bases and J by 4 bases, with 10 bases left in between. Germline V gene lookup returns CDR1 MNHEY and CDR2 SVGAGI. CDR3 length: 13 amino acids. The CDR3 here is CASSSLRGYGYTF. The CDR3 bases are TGTGCCAGCAGTTCCCTCCGGGGCTATGGCTACACCTTC.

The genes are TRBV18 and TRBJ2-2; the D gene is possibly TRBD1 (6 bases). Germline values: CDR1 KGHSH, CDR2 LQKENI. The V gene lost 3 bases and the J gene lost 1 base, with 12 bases spanning the gap. The CDR3 consists of 16 residues. CDR3 DNA: TGTGCCAGCTCACCCCAATCACAGGGGAACACCGGGGAGCTGTTTTTT. This encodes CASSPQSQGNTGELFF. Full variable domain (rest looked up from reference TRBV18 and TRBJ2-2): NAGVMQNPRHLVRRRGQEARLRCSPMKGHSHVYWYRQLPEEGLKFMVYLQKENIIDESGMPKERFSAEFPKEGPSILRIQQVVRGDSAAYFCASSPQSQGNTGELFFGEGSRLTVL.

The chain combines TRBV10-1 with TRBJ2-5; 8 nucleotides line up with TRBD2. Germline CDR1 and CDR2: WNHNN and SYGVQD (reference sequence). This CDR3 comprises 16 residues. J was trimmed by 0 bases and V by 11 bases; bases with no gene match: 14. CDR3 region: CADPESPSGHQETQYF. Written as DNA, the CDR3 is TGCGCCGACCCGGAGTCCCCTAGCGGGCACCAAGAGACCCAGTACTTC.

The chain combines TRBV21-1 with TRBJ1-5. TRBV21-1 is flagged as a pseudogene. This CDR3 spans 11 amino acids. The CDR3 DNA reads as TGTGCCAGCACCCCAATAGTGCCCCAGCATTTT. This sequence encodes CASTPIVPQHF.

The chain joins TRBV3-1 (or the pseudogene TRBV3-2) to TRBJ1-2; TRBD1 might be the D (5 bases). The CDR3 spans 13 residues. V was clipped by 3 bases and J by 5 bases, with 10 bases between them. Germline CDR1 and CDR2: LGHDT and YNNKEL (reference sequence). The CDR3: CASSQAGWYGYTF. CDR3 DNA sequence: TGTGCCAGCAGCCAGGCAGGGTGGTATGGCTACACCTTC.

The chain links TRBV19 to TRBJ1-2; 12 bases are a match to TRBD1. From germline, CDR1 is LNHDA and CDR2 SQIVND (reference sequence). CDR3 length equals 16 residues. J was trimmed by 4 bases and V by 9 bases; bases with no gene match: 12. The CDR3 DNA reads as TGTGCCAGCCGACTTGCGGGGACAGGGGGCGGCTATGGCTACACCTTC. Translating gives CASRLAGTGGGYGYTF.

The chain is built from TRBV19 and TRBJ1-1, with a weak D call TRBD1 (5 bases). This CDR3 comprises 16 residues. CDR1 LNHDA and CDR2 SQIVND come from the germline V gene (reference sequence). V was clipped by 3 bases and J by 0 bases, with 14 bases between them. CDR3 coding DNA: TGTGCCAGTAGTATTAGGGGCCTGGTATTGAACACTGAAGCTTTCTTT. Its translation is CASSIRGLVLNTEAFF.

The chain employs TRBV7-2 and TRBJ2-7; the D call may be TRBD1 or TRBD2 (5 bases each). The CDR3 contains 15 residues. Germline V CDR1 and CDR2: SGHTA, FQGNSA. The V and J ends lost 6 bases and 4 bases respectively, with 19 bases between them. The CDR3 region is CASSRDRGLPYEQYF. CDR3 coding DNA: TGTGCCAGCAGTCGGGACCGAGGCTTACCTTACGAGCAGTACTTC.

This chain uses TRBV21-1 with TRBJ1-5; TRBD1, the table's D call, was not compared with the DNA. TRBV21-1 is a pseudogene locus. The CDR3 contains 15 residues. CDR3 residues: CASSKTGLKNQPQHF. The CDR3 nucleotides read TGTGCCAGCAGCAAAACTGGGCTGAAAAATCAGCCCCAGCATTTT.

The chain is built from TRBV27 and TRBJ2-1; D perhaps matches TRBD1 (5 bases). Trimming took 6 bases from V and 4 from J, leaving 10 bases between them. The CDR3 length is 13 residues. The germline CDR1 and CDR2 sequences are MNHEY and SMNVEV (reference sequence). CDR3 coding DNA: TGTGCCAGCAGCCTGACAGAGTACAATGAGCAGTTCTTC. Protein: CASSLTEYNEQFF.

The sample holds a few counts of this clone. The CDR3 DNA is TGTGCCAGCTCACCCGAGGAGGTGAGTATTGGAAACACTGAAGCTTTCTTT. It specifies CASSPEEVSIGNTEAFF. V gene TRBV18 combines with J gene TRBJ1-1, with no clear D. Trimming took 3 bases from V and 2 from J, leaving 19 bases between them. This CDR3 contains 17 residues. CDR1 is KGHSH, CDR2 LQKENI, per germline.

This chain uses TRBV5-1 with TRBJ1-4; a weak D match, TRBD1 (5 bases). The V gene's germline CDR1 is SGHRS and CDR2 YFSETQ. Trimming left V 4 bases short and J 2 bases short, with 9 bases between. The CDR3 spans 14 residues. CDR3 in DNA: TGCGCCAGCAGCGTTGACAGCACTAATGAAAAACTGTTTTTT. Residues: CASSVDSTNEKLFF.

This chain joins TRBV21-1 and TRBJ2-1; the D call TRBD2 from the table was never checked on the DNA. TRBV21-1 is labeled a pseudogene. The CDR3 runs 16 residues. CDR3 coding DNA: TGTGCCAGCAGCAAAGAGGACGAGCGGGGATACAATGAGCAGTTCTTC. It encodes CASSKEDERGYNEQFF.

This rearrangement joins TRBV11-2 to TRBJ1-1, with 7 positions matching TRBD1. The CDR3 extends over 15 amino acids. CDR1 SGHAT and CDR2 FQNNGV come from the germline V gene. The V segment lost 2 bases and the J segment 2 bases; nucleotides outside the gene matches: 5. CDR3 coding DNA: TGTGCCAGCAGCTTATCGGCAGGGGGAAACACTGAAGCTTTCTTT. Its translation is CASSLSAGGNTEAFF. Full variable domain (rest looked up from reference TRBV11-2 and TRBJ1-1): EAGVAQSPRYKIIEKRQSVAFWCNPISGHATLYWYQQILGQGPKLLIQFQNNGVVDDSQLPKDRFSAERLKGVDSTLKIQPAKLEDSAVYLCASSLSAGGNTEAFFGQGTRLTVV.

V gene TRBV2 combines with J gene TRBJ1-4; 9 bases fit TRBD1. The trim removed 6 bases at V and 0 bases at J, leaving 14 bases unmatched. The V gene's germline CDR1 is SNHLY and CDR2 FYNNEI. CDR3 length: 19 amino acids. The CDR3 is CASSFVAQGATATNEKLFF. DNA of the CDR3: TGTGCCAGCAGCTTCGTCGCACAGGGGGCGACGGCAACTAATGAAAAACTGTTTTTT.